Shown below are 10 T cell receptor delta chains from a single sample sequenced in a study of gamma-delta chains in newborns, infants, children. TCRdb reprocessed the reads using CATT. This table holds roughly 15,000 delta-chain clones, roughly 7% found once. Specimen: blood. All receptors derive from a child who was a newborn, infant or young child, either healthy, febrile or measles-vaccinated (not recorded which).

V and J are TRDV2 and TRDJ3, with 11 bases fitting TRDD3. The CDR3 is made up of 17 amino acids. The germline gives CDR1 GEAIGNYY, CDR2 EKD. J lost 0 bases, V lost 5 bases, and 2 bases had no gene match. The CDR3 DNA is TGTGCCTGTGGTACTGGGGGATACTCCTGGGACACCCGACAGATGTTTTTC. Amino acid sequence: CACGTGGYSWDTRQMFF.

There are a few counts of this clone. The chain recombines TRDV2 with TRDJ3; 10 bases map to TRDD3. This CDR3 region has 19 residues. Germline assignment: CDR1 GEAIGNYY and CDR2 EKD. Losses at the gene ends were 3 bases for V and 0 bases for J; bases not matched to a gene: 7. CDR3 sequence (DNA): TGTGCCTGTGACCCCACTGGGGGATTAGGCTCCTGGGACACCCGACAGATGTTTTTC. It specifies CACDPTGGLGSWDTRQMFF.

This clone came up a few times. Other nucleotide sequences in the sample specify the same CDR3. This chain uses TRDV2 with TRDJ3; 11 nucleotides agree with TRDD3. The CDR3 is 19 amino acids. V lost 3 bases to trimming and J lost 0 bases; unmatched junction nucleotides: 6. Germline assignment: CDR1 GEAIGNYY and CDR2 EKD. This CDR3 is CACDGILGDSSWDTRQMFF. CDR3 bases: TGTGCCTGTGACGGGATACTGGGGGATAGCTCCTGGGACACCCGACAGATGTTTTTC.

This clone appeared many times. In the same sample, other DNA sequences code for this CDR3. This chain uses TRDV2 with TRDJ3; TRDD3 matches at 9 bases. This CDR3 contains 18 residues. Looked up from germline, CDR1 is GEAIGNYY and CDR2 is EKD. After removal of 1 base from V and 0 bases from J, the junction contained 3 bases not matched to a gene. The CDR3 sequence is CACDTLGDSSWDTRQMFF. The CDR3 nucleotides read TGTGCCTGTGACACTCTGGGGGATTCCTCCTGGGACACCCGACAGATGTTTTTC.

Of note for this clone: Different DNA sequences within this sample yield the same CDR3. This CDR3 reads CACDFLVLGDTRGDKLIF. The CDR3 DNA sequence: TGTGCCTGTGACTTCCTCGTACTGGGGGATACGCGGGGCGATAAACTCATCTTT. The rearrangement links TRDV2 to TRDJ1; 13 bases match TRDD3. This CDR3 contains 18 residues. The V gene's germline CDR1 is GEAIGNYY and CDR2 EKD. With V trimmed by 3 bases and J by 4 bases, 13 bases remained unmatched.

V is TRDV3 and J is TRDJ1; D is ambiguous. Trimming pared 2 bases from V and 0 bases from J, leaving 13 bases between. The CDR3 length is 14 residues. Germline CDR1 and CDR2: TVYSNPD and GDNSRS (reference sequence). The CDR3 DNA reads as TGTGCCTTTGGTTGGATCCGGTACACCGATAAACTCATCTTT. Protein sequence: CAFGWIRYTDKLIF.

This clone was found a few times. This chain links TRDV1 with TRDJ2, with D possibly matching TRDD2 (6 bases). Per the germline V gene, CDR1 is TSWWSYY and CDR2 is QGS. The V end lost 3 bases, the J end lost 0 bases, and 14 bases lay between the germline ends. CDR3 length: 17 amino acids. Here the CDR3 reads CALGDPLLPPLTAQLFF. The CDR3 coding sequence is TGTGCTCTTGGGGACCCGCTCCTTCCACCTTTGACAGCACAACTCTTCTTT.

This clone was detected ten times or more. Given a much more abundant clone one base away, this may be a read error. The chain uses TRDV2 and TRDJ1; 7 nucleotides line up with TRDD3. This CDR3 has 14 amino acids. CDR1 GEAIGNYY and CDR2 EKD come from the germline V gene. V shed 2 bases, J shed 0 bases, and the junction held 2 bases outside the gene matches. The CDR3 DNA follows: TGTGCCTGTGACAAACTGGGGTACACCGATAAACTCATCTTT. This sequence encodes CACDKLGYTDKLIF.

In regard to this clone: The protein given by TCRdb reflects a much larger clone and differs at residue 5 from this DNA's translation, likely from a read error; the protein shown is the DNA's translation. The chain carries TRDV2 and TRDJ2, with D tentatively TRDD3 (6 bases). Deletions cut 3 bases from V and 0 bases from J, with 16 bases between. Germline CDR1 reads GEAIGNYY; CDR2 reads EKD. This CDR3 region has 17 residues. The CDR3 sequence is CACDAVGGQALTAQLFF. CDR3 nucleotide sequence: TGTGCCTGTGACGCCGTGGGGGGCCAAGCTTTGACAGCACAACTCTTCTTT.

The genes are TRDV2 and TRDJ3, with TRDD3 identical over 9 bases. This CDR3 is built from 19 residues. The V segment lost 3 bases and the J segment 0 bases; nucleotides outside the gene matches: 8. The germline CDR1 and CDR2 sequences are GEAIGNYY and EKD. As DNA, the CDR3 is TGTGCCTGTGACGTACTGGGGGAGGCGAGCTCCTGGGACACCCGACAGATGTTTTTC. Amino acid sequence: CACDVLGEASSWDTRQMFF.